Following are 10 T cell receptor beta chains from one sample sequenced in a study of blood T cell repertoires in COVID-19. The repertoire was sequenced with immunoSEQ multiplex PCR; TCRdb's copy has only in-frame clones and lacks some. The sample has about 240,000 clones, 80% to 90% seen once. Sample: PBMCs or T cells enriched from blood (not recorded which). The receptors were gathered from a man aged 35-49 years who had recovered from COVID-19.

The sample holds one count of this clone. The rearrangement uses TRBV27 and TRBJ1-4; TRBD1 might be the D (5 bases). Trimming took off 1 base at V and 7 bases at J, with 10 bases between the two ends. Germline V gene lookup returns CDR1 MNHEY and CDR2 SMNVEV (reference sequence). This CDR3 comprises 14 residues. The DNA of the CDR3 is TGTGCCAGCAGTTTATTCGGGGGAGGTGAAAAACTGTTTTTT. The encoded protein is CASSLFGGGEKLFF.

CDR3 amino acids: CASSPLPEGLQETQYF. The CDR3 bases are TGTGCCAGCTCACCACTTCCGGAGGGGCTCCAAGAGACCCAGTACTTC. The rearrangement joins TRBV18 to TRBJ2-5, with D perhaps TRBD2 (6 bases). Trimming took off 1 base at V and 1 base at J, with 13 bases between the two ends. There are 16 residues in the CDR3. CDR1 and CDR2 (germline): KGHSH, LQKENI.

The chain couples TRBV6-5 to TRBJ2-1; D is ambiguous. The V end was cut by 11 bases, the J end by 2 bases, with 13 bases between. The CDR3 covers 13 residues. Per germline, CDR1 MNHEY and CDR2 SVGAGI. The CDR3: CAAVPTTYNEQFF. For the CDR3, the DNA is TGTGCCGCCGTCCCTACTACCTACAATGAGCAGTTCTTC.

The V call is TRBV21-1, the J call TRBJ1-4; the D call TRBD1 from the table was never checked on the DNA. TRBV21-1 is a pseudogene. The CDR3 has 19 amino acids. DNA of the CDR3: TGTGCCAGCAGCAAAGATTCCATAGGGGGTAGAGCAACTAATGAAAAACTGTTTTTT. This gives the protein CASSKDSIGGRATNEKLFF.

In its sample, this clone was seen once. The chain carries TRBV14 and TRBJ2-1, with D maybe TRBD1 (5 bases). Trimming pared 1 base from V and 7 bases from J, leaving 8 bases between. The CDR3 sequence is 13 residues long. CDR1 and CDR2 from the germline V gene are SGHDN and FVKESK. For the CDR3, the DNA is TGTGCCAGCAGCCAAGGGGGCCGTAATGAGCAGTTCTTC. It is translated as CASSQGGRNEQFF.

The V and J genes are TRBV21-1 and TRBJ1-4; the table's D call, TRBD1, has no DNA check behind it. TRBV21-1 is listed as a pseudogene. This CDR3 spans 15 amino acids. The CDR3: CASSKGRTGGRDLFF. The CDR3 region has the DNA TGTGCCAGCAGCAAAGGTAGGACAGGGGGAAGAGATTTGTTTTTT.

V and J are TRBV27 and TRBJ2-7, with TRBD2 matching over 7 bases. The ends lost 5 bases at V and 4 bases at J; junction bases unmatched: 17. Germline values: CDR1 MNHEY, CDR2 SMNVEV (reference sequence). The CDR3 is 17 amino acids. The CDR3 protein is CASSPSWGGSSGYEQYF. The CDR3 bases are TGTGCCAGCAGTCCTTCGTGGGGGGGATCAAGCGGATACGAGCAGTACTTC.

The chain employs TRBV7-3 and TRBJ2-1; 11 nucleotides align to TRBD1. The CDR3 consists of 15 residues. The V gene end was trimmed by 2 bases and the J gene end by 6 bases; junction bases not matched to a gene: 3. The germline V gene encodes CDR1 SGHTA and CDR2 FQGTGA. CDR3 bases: TGTGCCAGCAGCTTAGGCGGGACAGGGGGCAATGAGCAGTTCTTC. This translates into CASSLGGTGGNEQFF.

The CDR3 protein is CASSSRNGRGGELFF. CDR3 sequence (DNA): TGCGCCAGCAGTTCTAGGAATGGAAGGGGCGGGGAGCTGTTTTTT. The chain has TRBV5-1 and TRBJ2-2; possibly TRBD1 for D (5 bases). V was shortened by 5 bases and J by 7 bases, with 18 bases between the two germline ends. CDR1 is SGHRS and CDR2 is YFSETQ in the germline V gene. The CDR3 totals 15 residues.

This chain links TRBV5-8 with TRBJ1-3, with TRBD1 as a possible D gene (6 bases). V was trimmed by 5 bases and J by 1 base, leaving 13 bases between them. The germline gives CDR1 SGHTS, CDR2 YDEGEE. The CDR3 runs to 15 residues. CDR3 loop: CASSFTGLSGNTIYF. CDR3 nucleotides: TGTGCCAGCAGTTTCACAGGGCTTTCTGGAAACACCATATATTTT.